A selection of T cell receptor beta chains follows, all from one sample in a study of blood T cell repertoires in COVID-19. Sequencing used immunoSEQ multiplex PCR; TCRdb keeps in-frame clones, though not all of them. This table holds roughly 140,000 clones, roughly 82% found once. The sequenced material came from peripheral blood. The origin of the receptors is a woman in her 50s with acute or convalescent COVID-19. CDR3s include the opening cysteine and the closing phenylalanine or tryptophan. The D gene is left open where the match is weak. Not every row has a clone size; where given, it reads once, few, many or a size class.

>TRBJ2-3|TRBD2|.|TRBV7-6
TGTGCCAGCAGCACCGGACTAGCGGGAACCATTAACACAGATACGCAGTATTTT
CASSTGLAGTINTDTQYF
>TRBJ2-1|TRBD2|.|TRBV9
TGTGCCAGCAGCGTAGCATGGACTAGCGGTGAGCAGTTCTTC
CASSVAWTSGEQFF
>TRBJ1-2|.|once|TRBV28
TGTGCCAGCAGTTTGGATTTACAGGGAAACTATGGCTACACCTTC
CASSLDLQGNYGYTF
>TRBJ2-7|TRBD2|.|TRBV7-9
TGTGCCAGCAGCCCCGGACTAGCCTCCGACGAGCAGTACTTC
CASSPGLASDEQYF
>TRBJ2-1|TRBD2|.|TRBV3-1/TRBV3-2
TGTGCCAGCAGACCCGGGACTAGCGGGGACAGCTCCTACAATGAGCAGTTCTTC
CASRPGTSGDSSYNEQFF
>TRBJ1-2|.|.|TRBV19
TGTGCCAGTAGTACAGCGGGACCCGACTATGGCTACACCTTC
CASSTAGPDYGYTF
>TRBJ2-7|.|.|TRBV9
TGTGCCAGCAGCGTAGATCCGAGCTCCTACGAGCAGTACTTC
CASSVDPSSYEQYF
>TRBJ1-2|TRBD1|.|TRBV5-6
TGTGCCAGCAGCTGGACAGGGTCAGGCTACACCTTC
CASSWTGSGYTF
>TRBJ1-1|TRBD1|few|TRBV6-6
TGTGCCAGCAGGGCGGGGACAGCAAACACTGAAGCTTTCTTT
CASRAGTANTEAFF
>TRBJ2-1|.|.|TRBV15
TGTGCCACCAGCAGAGAAGTTGCGGGAAACGGCCACAATGAGCAGTTCTTC
CATSREVAGNGHNEQFF
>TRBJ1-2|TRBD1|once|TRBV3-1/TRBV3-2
TGTGCCAGCAGCCAAGATATGGGACAGGGTAATGGCTACACCTTC
CASSQDMGQGNGYTF
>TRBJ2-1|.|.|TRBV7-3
TGTGCCAGCAGCTTAAGAGGGGAGCAGTTCTTC
CASSLRGEQFF
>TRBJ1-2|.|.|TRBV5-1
TGCGCCAGCAGCCCATCGGGGTCCCCTAACTATGGCTACACCTTC
CASSPSGSPNYGYTF
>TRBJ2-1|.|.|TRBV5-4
TGTGCCAGCAGCTTGGATCCCCGCAATGAGCAGTTCTTC
CASSLDPRNEQFF
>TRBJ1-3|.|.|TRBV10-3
TGTGCCATCAGTGAGTCGCTGGCAGTCTCTGGAAACACCATATATTTT
CAISESLAVSGNTIYF
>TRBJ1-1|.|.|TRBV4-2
TGTGCCAGCAGCCAAGACGGACGGGGAAACACTGAAGCTTTCTTT
CASSQDGRGNTEAFF
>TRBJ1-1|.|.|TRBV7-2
TGTGCCAGCAGTAAACAGAGTAACACTGAAGCTTTCTTT
CASSKQSNTEAFF
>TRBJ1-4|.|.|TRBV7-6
TGTGCCAGCAGCTTAGAGGTTCAGGGGCCCCTAACTAATGAAAAACTGTTTTTT
CASSLEVQGPLTNEKLFF
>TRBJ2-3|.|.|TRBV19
TGTGCCAGTAGTATAGGAGCCGCACGCACAGATACGCAGTATTTT
CASSIGAARTDTQYF
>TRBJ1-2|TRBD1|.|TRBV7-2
TGTGCCAGCAGCTATACCGGGACAGGGGAGAGGGGCTGCACCTTC
CASSYTGTGERGCTF
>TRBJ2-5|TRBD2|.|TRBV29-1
TGCAGCGTTGGGCGGGGGGCCAAAGAGACCCAGTACTTC
CSVGRGAKETQYF
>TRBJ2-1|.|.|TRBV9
TGTGCCAGCAGCGTAGAATTGGGGGGTGAGCAGTTCTTC
CASSVELGGEQFF
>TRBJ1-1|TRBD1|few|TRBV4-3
TGCGCCAGCAGCCAAGGGGGGACAGGAGCCCAAACTTTCTTT
CASSQGGTGAQTFF
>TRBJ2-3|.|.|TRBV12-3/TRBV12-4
TGTGCCACCGGAGATGGAGATACGCAGTATTTT
CATGDGDTQYF
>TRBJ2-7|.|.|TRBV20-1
TGCAGTGCCTCAGGGGTCGAGCAGTACTTC
CSASGVEQYF
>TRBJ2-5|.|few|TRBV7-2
TGTGCCAGCAGCTTAGCGGCGGCAGGACTGCAAGAGACCCAGTACTTC
CASSLAAAGLQETQYF
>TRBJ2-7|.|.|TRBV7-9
TGTGCCTCGACCCGAGCGGAGCTCTACGAGCAGTACTTC
CASTRAELYEQYF
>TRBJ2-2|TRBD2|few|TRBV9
TGTGCCAGCAGCGTAGATCTGGGACTAGGGGCCACCGGGGAGCTGTTTTTT
CASSVDLGLGATGELFF
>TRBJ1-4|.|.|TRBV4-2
TGTGCCAGCAGCCAAGTCGGGGGGGCAACTAATGAAAAACTGTTTTTT
CASSQVGGATNEKLFF
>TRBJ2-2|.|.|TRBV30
TGTGCCTGGAGTGAGGACAGAGTCGGGGAGCTGTTTTTT
CAWSEDRVGELFF
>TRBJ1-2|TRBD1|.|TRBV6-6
TGTGCCAGCAGTCGTCCCGGGACAGGGGCGTATGGCTACACCTTC
CASSRPGTGAYGYTF
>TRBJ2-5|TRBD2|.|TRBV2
TGTGCCAGCACGGGGGGCGGGGGGGCCTCGGAGACCCAGTACTTC
CASTGGGGASETQYF
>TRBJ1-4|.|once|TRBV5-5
TGTGCCAGCAGCTTGGACATTTCCCGCTCCCCAACTAATGAAAAACTGTTTTTT
CASSLDISRSPTNEKLFF
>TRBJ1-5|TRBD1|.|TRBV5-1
TGCGCCAGCAGTACAGGGGATAGCAATCAGCCCCAGCATTTT
CASSTGDSNQPQHF
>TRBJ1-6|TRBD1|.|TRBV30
TGTGCCTGGAGTGTAGTAGGGGGCGGCTTCAATTCACCCCTCCACTTT
CAWSVVGGGFNSPLHF
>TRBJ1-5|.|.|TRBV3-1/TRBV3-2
TGTGCCAGCAGCCTTGGGGGGTATAGCAATCAGCCCCAGCATTTT
CASSLGGYSNQPQHF
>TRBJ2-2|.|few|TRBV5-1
TGCGCCAGCACCGGCGGAGGGGCGAACACCGGGGAGCTGTTTTTT
CASTGGGANTGELFF
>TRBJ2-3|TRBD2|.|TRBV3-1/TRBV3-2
TGTGCCAGCAGCCCCCAATCTAGCGGGGGGGCCTCAACAGATACGCAGTATTTT
CASSPQSSGGASTDTQYF
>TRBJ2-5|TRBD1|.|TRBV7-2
TGTGCCAGCAGCCCGCGGCCCGGGACAGTGAACGAAGAGACCCAGTACTTC
CASSPRPGTVNEETQYF
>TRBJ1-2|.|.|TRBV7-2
TGTGCCAGCAGCTGGGCAGGATCACTTAACTATGGCTACACCTTC
CASSWAGSLNYGYTF
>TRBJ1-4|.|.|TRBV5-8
TGTGCCAGCAGCTTGGGAGGGAGCGGGGAAAAACTGTTTTTT
CASSLGGSGEKLFF
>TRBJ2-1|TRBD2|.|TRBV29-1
TGCAGCGTGAGATCTAGCGGGGGGGCCTCGATTCAAATCAATGAGCAGTTCTTC
CSVRSSGGASIQINEQFF
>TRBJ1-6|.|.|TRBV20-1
TGCAGTGCTAGTGGTGAGACCTGGAGGGATTCACCCCTCCACTTT
CSASGETWRDSPLHF
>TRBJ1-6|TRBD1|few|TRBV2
TGTGCCAGCAGCAATCCGGGACAGGGTGAGAATTCACCCCTCCACTTT
CASSNPGQGENSPLHF
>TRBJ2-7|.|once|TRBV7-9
TGTGCCAGCAGCCCCCGCCAGGGCACTACCTACGAGCAGTACTTC
CASSPRQGTTYEQYF
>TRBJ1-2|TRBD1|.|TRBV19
TGTGCCAGTAAAAGGGGGCCTGTCTATGGCTACACCTTC
CASKRGPVYGYTF